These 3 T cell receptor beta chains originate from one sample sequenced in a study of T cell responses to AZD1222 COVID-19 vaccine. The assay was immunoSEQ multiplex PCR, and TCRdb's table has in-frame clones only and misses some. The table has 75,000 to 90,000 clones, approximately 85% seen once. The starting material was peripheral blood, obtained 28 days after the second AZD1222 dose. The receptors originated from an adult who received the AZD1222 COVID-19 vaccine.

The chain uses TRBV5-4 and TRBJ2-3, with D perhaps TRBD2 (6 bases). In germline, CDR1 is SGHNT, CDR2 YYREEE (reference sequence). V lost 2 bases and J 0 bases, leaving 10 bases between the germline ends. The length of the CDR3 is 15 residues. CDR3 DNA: TGTGCCAGCAGCTTTCGCAGCGGGAGCACAGATACGCAGTATTTT. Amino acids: CASSFRSGSTDTQYF.

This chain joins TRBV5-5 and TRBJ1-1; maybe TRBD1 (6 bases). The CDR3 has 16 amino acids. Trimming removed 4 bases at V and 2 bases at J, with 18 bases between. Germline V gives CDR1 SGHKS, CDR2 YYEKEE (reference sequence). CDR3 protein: CASSSGGSRLNTEAFF. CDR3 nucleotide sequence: TGTGCCAGCAGCAGCGGGGGCTCAAGGTTAAACACTGAAGCTTTCTTT.

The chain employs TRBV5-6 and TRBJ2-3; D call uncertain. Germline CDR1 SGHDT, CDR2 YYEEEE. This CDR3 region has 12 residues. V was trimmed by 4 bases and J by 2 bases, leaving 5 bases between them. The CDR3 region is CASSPDTDTQYF. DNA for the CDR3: TGTGCCAGCAGCCCAGACACAGATACGCAGTATTTT.